What follows are 13 T cell receptor beta chains derived from one specimen sequenced in a study of cytomegalovirus exposure and HLA in healthy donors. Vbeta (60) and Jbeta (13) primers were used in the PCR. Assay: immunoSEQ multiplex PCR; the TCRdb copy retains only in-frame clones and omits some. The repertoire consists of roughly 180,000 clones, with 78% occurring once and the leading ten covering less than 3.5%. Sequencing used PBMCs. The receptors here all came from a female donor in good health and CMV-seronegative.

Concerning this clone itself: A far larger clone lies a single base away; this is likely a read error. The J gene is TRBJ1-1, the V gene TRBV28; perhaps TRBD1 as D (5 bases). This CDR3 comprises 12 residues. Germline-derived CDR1 and CDR2 are MDHEN and SYDVKM. The CDR3 reads CGLGAFGTEAFF. The CDR3 DNA reads TGTGGGTTAGGGGCATTTGGCACTGAAGCTTTCTTT.

The chain recombines TRBV7-2 with TRBJ2-7; the match to TRBD2 covers 7 bases. Per germline, CDR1 SGHTA and CDR2 FQGNSA. Germline trimming cut 5 bases from V and 0 bases from J; bases unmatched to any gene: 7. The CDR3 consists of 15 residues. CDR3 amino acids: CASSPDLAASYEQYF. Written as DNA, the CDR3 is TGTGCCAGCAGCCCAGATCTAGCGGCCTCCTACGAGCAGTACTTC.

The chain uses TRBV27 and TRBJ2-6, with 7 bases matching TRBD2. The germline V gene encodes CDR1 MNHEY and CDR2 SMNVEV (reference sequence). The length of the CDR3 is 17 residues. Trimming at V came to 2 bases and at J to 3 bases, leaving 7 bases not matched to a gene. CDR3 residues: CASSLRAGVVGANVLTF. The CDR3 coding sequence is TGTGCCAGCAGTTTAAGGGCGGGAGTGGTTGGGGCCAACGTCCTGACTTTC.

The V gene is TRBV18, the J gene TRBJ2-1, with 13 positions matching TRBD2. The CDR3 contains 16 residues. Germline CDR1 KGHSH, CDR2 LQKENI. V shed 3 bases and J 4 bases; nucleotides not matched to a gene: 3. CDR3 loop: CASSPGLAGWYNEQFF. The CDR3 DNA follows: TGTGCCAGCTCACCGGGACTAGCGGGGTGGTACAATGAGCAGTTCTTC.

This clone showed up just once. The V gene is TRBV6-5, the J gene TRBJ2-4; the match to TRBD1 covers 10 bases. The CDR3 runs to 13 residues. V was pared by 5 bases and J by 7 bases, with 2 bases of the junction left unmatched. Germline-derived CDR1 and CDR2 are MNHEY and SVGAGI. The DNA of the CDR3 is TGTGCCAGCAGTCTGGGACAGGGGAACATTCAGTACTTC. Translating it yields CASSLGQGNIQYF.

This clone was seen more than once but under ten times. The chain has TRBV19 and TRBJ2-2; D not resolved. CDR1 and CDR2 from the germline V gene are LNHDA and SQIVND (reference sequence). The CDR3 totals 12 residues. With 6 bases removed from V and 5 bases from J, the gap between germline ends came to 7 bases. The CDR3 reads CASSLWTGELFF. CDR3 sequence (DNA): TGTGCCAGTAGCCTATGGACCGGGGAGCTGTTTTTT. Looking up the rest from reference TRBV19 and TRBJ2-2 gives the full variable domain: DGGITQSPKYLFRKEGQNVTLSCEQNLNHDAMYWYRQDPGQGLRLIYYSQIVNDFQKGDIAEGYSVSREKKESFPLTVTSAQKNPTAFYLCASSLWTGELFFGEGSRLTVL.

The chain couples TRBV19 to TRBJ2-7; a possible D gene is TRBD1 (6 bases). Between the trimmed V and J ends, which lost 0 bases and 6 bases, there was a span of 9 bases. The length of the CDR3 is 13 residues. CDR1 and CDR2 from the germline V gene are LNHDA and SQIVND (reference sequence). This CDR3 reads CASSIEQGTEQYF. In DNA form, the CDR3 reads TGTGCCAGTAGTATAGAACAGGGTACCGAGCAGTACTTC.

This clone was observed once. This sequence joins TRBV18 and TRBJ2-7, with 9 bases aligning to TRBD2. With V trimmed by 3 bases and J by 3 bases, 6 bases remained unmatched. The CDR3 spans 15 residues. Germline values: CDR1 KGHSH, CDR2 LQKENI. The CDR3 DNA is TGTGCCAGCTCACCCGGTGGACTAGCGAGCTACGAGCAGTACTTC. Translation gives CASSPGGLASYEQYF.

This clone was found a few times. The chain couples TRBV6-5 to TRBJ1-2; 7 bases are a match to TRBD1. The junction had 6 bases not matched to a gene; V was cut back by 7 bases and J by 4 bases. This CDR3 contains 13 residues. Germline V gene sequence: CDR1 MNHEY, CDR2 SVGAGI. Here the CDR3 DNA reads TGTGCCAGCACCCCGACAGGGTTCTATGGCTACACCTTC. Translating gives CASTPTGFYGYTF.

The chain joins TRBV9 to TRBJ1-4; D gene uncertain. The CDR3 contains 16 residues. Per germline, CDR1 SGDLS and CDR2 YYNGEE. The V end was cut by 1 base, the J end by 0 bases, with 10 bases between. CDR3 protein: CASSVNAGATNEKLFF. The CDR3 DNA reads TGTGCCAGCAGCGTAAACGCGGGAGCAACTAATGAAAAACTGTTTTTT.

V usage is TRBV18 and J usage is TRBJ1-2, with 9 bases aligning to TRBD1. The V gene end was trimmed by 4 bases and the J gene end by 8 bases; junction bases not matched to a gene: 17. The CDR3 loop spans 17 amino acids. Germline CDR1 is KGHSH and CDR2 is LQKENI. The CDR3: CASSQQLGQGQSYGYTF. DNA of the CDR3: TGTGCCAGCTCACAACAACTCGGACAGGGGCAGTCCTACGGCTACACCTTC. The full variable domain, with the rest looked up from reference TRBV18 and TRBJ1-2, is NAGVMQNPRHLVRRRGQEARLRCSPMKGHSHVYWYRQLPEEGLKFMVYLQKENIIDESGMPKERFSAEFPKEGPSILRIQQVVRGDSAAYFCASSQQLGQGQSYGYTFGSGTRLTVV.

The V call is TRBV6-1, the J call TRBJ2-7; 10 bases fit TRBD1. V lost 6 bases, J lost 5 bases, and 10 bases stayed unmatched. Germline values: CDR1 MNHNS, CDR2 SASEGT. The length of the CDR3 is 15 residues. The CDR3 nucleotides are TGTGCCAGCAGACCCGGCCGGGACAGGGGCCACGAGCAGTACTTC. It specifies CASRPGRDRGHEQYF.

V is TRBV7-5 and J is TRBJ1-2. TRBV7-5 is listed as a pseudogene. This CDR3 spans 16 amino acids. The CDR3 DNA reads TGTGCCAGAAGCTTAACGAGGGCCCTCCACCCCTATGGCTACACCTTC. Translated: CARSLTRALHPYGYTF.